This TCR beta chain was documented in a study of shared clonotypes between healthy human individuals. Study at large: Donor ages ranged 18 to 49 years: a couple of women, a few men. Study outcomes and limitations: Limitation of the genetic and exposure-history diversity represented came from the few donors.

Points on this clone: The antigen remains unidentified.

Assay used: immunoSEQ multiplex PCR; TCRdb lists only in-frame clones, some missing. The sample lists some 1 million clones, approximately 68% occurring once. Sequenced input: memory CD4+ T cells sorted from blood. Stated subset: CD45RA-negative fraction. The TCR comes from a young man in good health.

CDR3 in DNA: TGTGCCAGCAGCTTTCGGGACAGGGGAACCTACGAGCAGTACTTC. Its protein product is CASSFRDRGTYEQYF. The chain links TRBV5-5 to TRBJ2-7; 10 positions match TRBD1. The V segment lost 2 bases and the J segment 2 bases; nucleotides outside the gene matches: 4. The CDR3 loop spans 15 amino acids. Germline V CDR1 and CDR2: SGHKS, YYEKEE (reference sequence).